These 10 T cell receptor beta chains were all obtained from the same sample, sequenced in a study of T cells in Graves' hyperthyroidism and ophthalmopathy. Amplification of TCR beta CDR3 regions used RNA as the template. The TCR CDR3 was amplified in a first-round RT-PCR using the HTBI primer set. TCRdb re-called the multiplex PCR reads through MiXCR, storing one row per CDR3 protein. The table lists 500,000 to 600,000 distinct CDR3 sequences, approximately 15% of them singletons, with approximately 18% in the top ten. What was sequenced was blood. Receptors were obtained from a woman aged 18-29 years with Graves' hyperthyroidism.

The sample holds a few counts of this clonotype. V gene TRBV10-2 combines with J gene TRBJ1-3, with a possible D match to TRBD1 (5 bases). V shed 8 bases and J shed 0 bases, with 11 bases lying between them. CDR3 length equals 14 residues. Germline V gene sequence: CDR1 WSHSY, CDR2 SAAADI. CDR3 protein: CASDTDSSGNTIYF. The CDR3 bases are TGCGCCAGCGATACAGACAGCTCTGGAAACACCATATATTTT.

Worth noting for this clonotype: A much larger clonotype is one base distant, so this may be a read error. The J gene is TRBJ1-4, the V gene TRBV20-1; weak D call: TRBD1 (5 bases). CDR3 length: 13 amino acids. Germline V lookup: CDR1 DFQATT, CDR2 SNEGSKA (reference sequence). The V and J ends lost 4 bases and 12 bases respectively, with 18 bases between them. The CDR3 DNA sequence: TGCAGTGCTAAATCTGAAGGGGAGACTGAACTGTTTTTT. This gives the protein CSAKSEGETELFF.

This clonotype turned up a few times. The V call is TRBV2, the J call TRBJ2-2; 9 positions agree with TRBD1. There are 16 residues in the CDR3. Germline CDR1 and CDR2: SNHLY and FYNNEI. The V gene end was trimmed by 6 bases and the J gene end by 1 base; junction bases not matched to a gene: 6. CDR3 protein: CASSLRDRVNTGELFF. DNA of the CDR3: TGTGCCAGCAGCCTCCGGGACAGGGTGAACACCGGGGAGCTGTTTTTT.

The V gene is TRBV4-1, the J gene TRBJ2-7; 8 nucleotides agree with TRBD2. Trimming cost V 4 bases and J 4 bases; bases outside gene matches: 9. The CDR3 is made up of 15 amino acids. Germline V gene lookup returns CDR1 MGHRA and CDR2 YSYEKL. CDR3 loop: CASSLRVAGRYEQYF. The CDR3 DNA reads TGCGCCAGCAGCCTTCGGGTAGCGGGACGGTACGAGCAGTACTTC.

This clonotype was observed at least ten times. This chain connects TRBV12-3 or TRBV12-4 to TRBJ2-7; 12 nucleotides line up with TRBD2. V shed 3 bases, J shed 0 bases, and the junction held 6 bases outside the gene matches. The CDR3 totals 17 residues. This CDR3 is CASSFRASGGASYEQYF. The CDR3 bases are TGTGCCAGCAGTTTCCGGGCTAGCGGGGGGGCCTCCTACGAGCAGTACTTC.

This clonotype was seen ten or more times. The V gene is TRBV11-3, the J gene TRBJ1-2; weak D call: TRBD1 (5 bases). There are 15 residues in the CDR3. Between the trimmed V and J ends, which lost 1 base and 4 bases, there was a span of 13 bases. CDR1 is SGHNT and CDR2 is YENEEA in the germline V gene. The CDR3: CASSLVGGDPYGYTF. CDR3 nucleotide sequence: TGTGCCAGCAGCTTAGTAGGAGGGGACCCCTATGGCTACACCTTC.

The chain has TRBV6-1 and TRBJ1-4; 9 bases fit TRBD1. The junction had 10 bases not matched to a gene; V was cut back by 6 bases and J by 5 bases. CDR3 length: 16 amino acids. CDR1 and CDR2 from the germline V gene are MNHNS and SASEGT. The CDR3 DNA sequence: TGTGCCAGCAGGCAGGACAGGGGAGGAGTGAATGAAAAACTGTTTTTT. Its protein product is CASRQDRGGVNEKLFF.

The chain employs TRBV6-1 and TRBJ2-5, with 7 bases fitting TRBD1. V shed 5 bases, J shed 2 bases, and the junction held 8 bases outside the gene matches. This CDR3 region has 15 residues. Germline-derived CDR1 and CDR2 are MNHNS and SASEGT. The CDR3 is CASSPRQGPQETQYF. The CDR3 nucleotides read TGTGCCAGCAGTCCGAGACAGGGACCTCAAGAGACCCAGTACTTC.

The chain couples TRBV6-5 to TRBJ2-1; 7 bases fit TRBD1. This CDR3 contains 15 residues. The germline V gene has CDR1 MNHEY and CDR2 SVGAGI. J was trimmed by 5 bases and V by 0 bases; bases with no gene match: 4. In DNA, the CDR3 is TGTGCCAGCAGTTACTCGGAGACAGGGAACAATGAGCAGTTCTTC. Translated: CASSYSETGNNEQFF.

This clonotype was seen many times. The genes are TRBV28 and TRBJ2-6, with D perhaps matching TRBD2 (5 bases). Germline CDR1 MDHEN, CDR2 SYDVKM. V shed 5 bases and J shed 0 bases, with 11 bases lying between them. This CDR3 is 16 amino acids long. The CDR3 DNA reads as TGTGCCAGCAGTCGGCGGGCTATCTCTGGGGCCAACGTCCTGACTTTC. This gives the protein CASSRRAISGANVLTF.